The clone carrying this T cell receptor (beta chain) was observed many times. This entry is derived from a study of cytomegalovirus exposure and HLA in healthy donors. The PCR used 60 Vbeta and 13 Jbeta primers. Data came from immunoSEQ multiplex PCR; TCRdb stores just in-frame clones and leaves some out. The repertoire holds 100,000 to 120,000 clones, with approximately 83% as singletons. The CDR3 is 15 amino acids. The J segment lost 7 bases and the V segment lost 5 bases, leaving 10 bases of the junction unmatched. Per germline, CDR1 MGHRA and CDR2 YSYEKL. The genes are TRBV4-1 and TRBJ2-2; the match to TRBD1 covers 7 bases. This receptor was obtained from a man in his forties in good health and CMV-seronegative. The sequenced material came from PBMCs. CDR3 sequence: CASSVPDRHGGELFF. CDR3 nucleotide sequence: TGCGCCAGCAGCGTACCGGACAGGCACGGCGGGGAGCTGTTTTTT.